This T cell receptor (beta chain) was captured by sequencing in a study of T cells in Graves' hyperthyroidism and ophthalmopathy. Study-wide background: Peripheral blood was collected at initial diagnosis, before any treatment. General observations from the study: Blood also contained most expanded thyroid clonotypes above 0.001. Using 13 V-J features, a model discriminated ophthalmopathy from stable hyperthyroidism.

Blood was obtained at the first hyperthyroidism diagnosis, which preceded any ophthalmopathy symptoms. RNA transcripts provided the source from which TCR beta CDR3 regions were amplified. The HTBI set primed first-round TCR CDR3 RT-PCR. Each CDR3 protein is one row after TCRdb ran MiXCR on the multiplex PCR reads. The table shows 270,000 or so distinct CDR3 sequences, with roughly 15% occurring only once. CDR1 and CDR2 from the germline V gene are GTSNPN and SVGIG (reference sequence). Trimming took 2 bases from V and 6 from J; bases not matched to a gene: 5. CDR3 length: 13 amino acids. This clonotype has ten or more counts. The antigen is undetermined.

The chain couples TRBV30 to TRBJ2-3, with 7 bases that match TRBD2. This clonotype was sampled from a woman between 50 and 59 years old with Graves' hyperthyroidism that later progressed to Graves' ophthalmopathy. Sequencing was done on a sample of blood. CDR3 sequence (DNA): TGTGCCTGGAGTTCTAGCGGCTGGGATACGCAGTATTTT. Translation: CAWSSSGWDTQYF.